This TCR beta chain was captured in a study of blood T cell repertoires in COVID-19. The V and J ends lost 8 bases and 5 bases respectively, with 9 bases between them. In germline, CDR1 is LNHNV, CDR2 YYDKDF (reference sequence). The CDR3 is 12 amino acids. The data were produced by immunoSEQ multiplex PCR, yet TCRdb's version contains in-frame clones alone and is incomplete. Among about 400,000 clones, about 87% were seen once, and the ten largest hold over 2.5%. The sequence was collected from a human donor in a cohort sampled during active COVID-19. This sequence joins TRBV15 and TRBJ1-4; D gene ambiguous. The sequencing input was peripheral blood. The CDR3 DNA reads TGTGCCACCCAACGAGTAAATGAAAAACTGTTTTTT. Its translation is CATQRVNEKLFF.